This T cell receptor beta chain was identified during a study of CD8 T cells in Susac syndrome. An input of roughly 0.5 to 1 ug of RNA was subjected to reverse transcription using random hexamers. MiXCR, applied by TCRdb to the immunoSEQ multiplex PCR reads, yields one record per CDR3 protein. The sample includes some 200,000 distinct CDR3 sequences, about 95% of them seen just once. In blood CD8+ and CD4+ T cells, TCR beta underwent sequencing. Germline CDR1 KGHDR, CDR2 SFDVKD. This CDR3 spans 16 amino acids. J lost 4 bases, V lost 7 bases, and 13 bases had no gene match. This TCR derives from a human donor in good health. The chain employs TRBV24-1 and TRBJ2-7; 9 bases fit TRBD1. The sequencing input was CD4+ T cells from PBMCs. The CDR3 sequence is CATSVNPGQGTYEQYF. The CDR3 DNA reads TGTGCCACCAGCGTAAACCCGGGACAGGGTACGTACGAGCAGTACTTC.